Shown below are 19 T cell receptor beta chains from a single sample sequenced in a study of shared clonotypes between healthy human individuals. Generated by immunoSEQ multiplex PCR, the TCRdb table keeps only in-frame clones and is missing some. Of over a million clones listed, 75% are singletons. Sequencing was performed on memory CD4+ T cells sorted from blood. This sample's subset: CD45RA-negative fraction. The receptor source for this set is a man between 18 and 35 years old in good health.

V gene TRBV7-9 combines with J gene TRBJ2-1; no definite D call. V gave up 1 base and J gave up 7 bases, with 5 bases separating them. The CDR3 length is 12 residues. Germline lookup yields CDR1 SEHNR and CDR2 FQNEAQ (reference sequence). The CDR3 DNA follows: TGTGCCAGCAGCTTAGAAGCGAATGAGCAGTTCTTC. Its translation is CASSLEANEQFF.

The chain couples TRBV28 to TRBJ2-7, with D unclear. V lost 4 bases and J lost 1, with 14 bases in between. The CDR3 is 15 residues long. In germline, CDR1 is MDHEN, CDR2 SYDVKM. The CDR3 loop is CASSSRLGGSYEQYF. CDR3 DNA sequence: TGTGCCAGCAGTTCCCGCTTGGGTGGGTCCTACGAGCAGTACTTC.

The genes are TRBV6-6 and TRBJ1-2, with unresolved D. V was shortened by 5 bases and J by 2 bases, with 3 bases between the two germline ends. The germline gives CDR1 MNHNY, CDR2 SVGAGI (reference sequence). The CDR3 is 11 residues long. The CDR3 here is CASSQNYGYTF. The DNA for the CDR3 is TGTGCCAGCAGTCAGAACTATGGCTACACCTTC.

The chain uses TRBV5-1 and TRBJ2-5; tentatively, D is TRBD2 (5 bases). Per the germline V gene, CDR1 is SGHRS and CDR2 is YFSETQ. Trimming cost V 3 bases and J 1 base, with 10 bases left between them. There are 14 residues in the CDR3. CDR3 in amino acids: CASSSGGFQETQYF. In nucleotides, the CDR3 is TGCGCCAGCAGCTCCGGAGGCTTCCAAGAGACCCAGTACTTC. Combining the CDR3 with reference TRBV5-1 and TRBJ2-5 gives the whole variable domain KAGVTQTPRYLIKTRGQQVTLSCSPISGHRSVSWYQQTPGQGLQFLFEYFSETQRNKGNFPGRFSGRQFSNSRSEMNVSTLELGDSALYLCASSSGGFQETQYFGPGTRLLVL.

This chain links TRBV27 with TRBJ1-2; the match to TRBD1 covers 12 bases. The CDR3 runs 14 residues. V shed 8 bases, J shed 4 bases, and the junction held 5 bases outside the gene matches. The germline V gene encodes CDR1 MNHEY and CDR2 SMNVEV (reference sequence). CDR3 nucleotide sequence: TGTGCCAGCCGAGGGACAGGGGGCAGCTATGGCTACACCTTC. Amino acid sequence: CASRGTGGSYGYTF.

The CDR3 spells CATRTGPVNQPQHF. DNA for the CDR3: TGTGCCACCAGGACAGGCCCGGTCAATCAGCCCCAGCATTTT. This chain uses TRBV6-1 with TRBJ1-5; 7 bases line up with TRBD1. The CDR3 runs 14 residues. The ends lost 10 bases at V and 3 bases at J; junction bases unmatched: 9. Germline assignment: CDR1 MNHNS and CDR2 SASEGT.

The rearrangement joins TRBV9 to TRBJ1-5, with D uncertain. The CDR3 spans 15 residues. Between the trimmed V and J ends, which lost 3 bases and 4 bases, there was a span of 14 bases. Looked up from germline, CDR1 is SGDLS and CDR2 is YYNGEE. The CDR3 here is CASSARGSPNQPQHF. The CDR3 nucleotides are TGTGCCAGCAGCGCAAGAGGGTCACCGAATCAGCCCCAGCATTTT.

This chain joins TRBV5-1 and TRBJ2-3; no firm D call. This CDR3 region has 16 residues. Germline CDR1 is SGHRS and CDR2 is YFSETQ. V gave up 2 bases and J gave up 1 base, with 14 bases separating them. CDR3 nucleotides: TGCGCCAGCAGCTTTACAATCAAGAGCGGCACAGATACGCAGTATTTT. It is translated as CASSFTIKSGTDTQYF.

In its sample, this clone was seen many times. The gene calls are TRBV18 and TRBJ2-7; possible D gene TRBD1, 7 bases. This CDR3 comprises 12 residues. The V gene lost 5 bases and the J gene lost 6 bases, with 11 bases spanning the gap. CDR1 and CDR2 (germline): KGHSH, LQKENI. The CDR3 coding sequence is TGTGCCAGCTCATCTCAGGGGGGCGAGCAGTACTTC. This gives the protein CASSSQGGEQYF.

This chain links TRBV4-3 with TRBJ2-3; TRBD2 agrees at 10 bases. The CDR3 covers 15 residues. The V gene end was trimmed by 6 bases and the J gene end by 4 bases; junction bases not matched to a gene: 7. Germline loops: CDR1 LGHNA, CDR2 YSLEER. The DNA for the CDR3 is TGCGCCAGCAGTGTCAGCGGGAGGGCCGCAGATACGCAGTATTTT. It codes for CASSVSGRAADTQYF.

The V and J genes are TRBV27 and TRBJ1-5; 9 positions match TRBD1. The J segment lost 12 bases and the V segment lost 2 bases, leaving 14 bases of the junction unmatched. The germline V gene encodes CDR1 MNHEY and CDR2 SMNVEV (reference sequence). The CDR3 is 16 amino acids. For the CDR3, the DNA is TGTGCCAGCAGTTTAGGGGCCCGGACAGGGGTTGCTAGCCAGCATTTT. Translating it yields CASSLGARTGVASQHF.

This chain connects TRBV7-9 to TRBJ1-2; TRBD1 is a possible D gene (5 bases). The CDR3 runs 14 residues. The V gene's germline CDR1 is SEHNR and CDR2 FQNEAQ (reference sequence). Trimming took off 8 bases at V and 4 bases at J, with 17 bases between the two ends. The CDR3: CASGGTGKTYGYTF. As DNA, the CDR3 is TGTGCCAGCGGAGGGACGGGGAAGACCTATGGCTACACCTTC. Full variable domain (outside the CDR3, taken from reference TRBV7-9 and TRBJ1-2): DTGVSQNPRHKITKRGQNVTFRCDPISEHNRLYWYRQTLGQGPEFLTYFQNEAQLEKSRLLSDRFSAERPKGSFSTLEIQRTEQGDSAMYLCASGGTGKTYGYTFGSGTRLTVV.

The rearrangement links TRBV19 to TRBJ1-2; D not resolved. The CDR3 is 12 amino acids. Trimming took off 7 bases at V and 10 bases at J, with 16 bases between the two ends. Germline V gene data show CDR1 as LNHDA and CDR2 as SQIVND (reference sequence). DNA for the CDR3: TGTGCCAGTACTTATAGGACGTTCGACTACACCTTC. Amino acid sequence: CASTYRTFDYTF. Together with reference TRBV19 and TRBJ1-2, the CDR3 gives the full variable domain: DGGITQSPKYLFRKEGQNVTLSCEQNLNHDAMYWYRQDPGQGLRLIYYSQIVNDFQKGDIAEGYSVSREKKESFPLTVTSAQKNPTAFYLCASTYRTFDYTFGSGTRLTVV.

This clone was observed a few times. CDR3 nucleotide sequence: TGCGCCAGCAGACACGCGGGGGGGCGCGACGGGGAGCTGTTTTTT. Translated, it gives CASRHAGGRDGELFF. This sequence joins TRBV4-1 and TRBJ2-2; 9 bases map to TRBD2. Germline CDR1 reads MGHRA; CDR2 reads YSYEKL. The CDR3 totals 15 residues. V trimming: 6 bases; J trimming: 7 bases; junction bases outside the gene matches: 9.

The V and J genes are TRBV6-5 and TRBJ1-2; a weak D match, TRBD1 (6 bases). The CDR3 runs to 13 residues. The ends were cut back, 7 bases at V and 5 bases at J, with 14 bases in the middle. The V gene's germline CDR1 is MNHEY and CDR2 SVGAGI. The CDR3 nucleotides read TGTGCCAGCATCGGACAGACGGGGTATGGCTACACCTTC. This gives the protein CASIGQTGYGYTF.

This clone was counted between two and nine times. Within the sample, other DNA sequences also encode this same CDR3. This chain uses TRBV18 with TRBJ2-7, with TRBD1 matching 8 bases. CDR1 is KGHSH and CDR2 is LQKENI in the germline V gene. V trimming: 6 bases; J trimming: 2 bases; junction bases outside the gene matches: 6. This CDR3 contains 14 residues. Here the CDR3 DNA reads TGTGCCAGCTCCACCAACAGGGGGGCCTACGAGCAGTACTTC. Protein sequence: CASSTNRGAYEQYF.

This clone has just one count. At one end, the junction sequence differs from germline, possibly due to a read error. CDR3 region: CASSLAGNSNQPQHF. The CDR3 bases are TGTGCCAGCAGCCTAGCGGGGAATAGCAATCAGCCCCAGCATTTT. This chain links TRBV7-9 with TRBJ1-5; no reliable D call. The germline CDR1 and CDR2 sequences are SEHNR and FQNEAQ (reference sequence). The CDR3 extends over 15 amino acids.

The chain is built from TRBV13 and TRBJ1-1; D gene unclear. Trimming stripped 2 bases from V and 6 bases from J, with 13 bases between. The CDR3 length is 14 residues. Germline-derived CDR1 and CDR2 are PRHDT and FYEKMQ (reference sequence). The DNA for the CDR3 is TGTGCCAGCAGCTTACGGGCAGTCCTCCCTGAAGCTTTCTTT. It is translated as CASSLRAVLPEAFF.

This clone was seen only a few times. V gene TRBV29-1 combines with J gene TRBJ1-2, with 8 positions matching TRBD1. V gave up 6 bases and J gave up 2 bases; unmatched junction bases: 2. The CDR3 sequence is 12 residues long. Germline CDR1 and CDR2: SQVTM and ANQGSEA. CDR3 region: CSVGQDNYGYTF. The DNA for the CDR3 is TGCAGCGTGGGACAGGACAACTATGGCTACACCTTC.